The 15 T cell receptor beta chains below all came from one sample that was sequenced in a study of control samples from healthy donors and cancer patients. Profiling relied on immunoSEQ multiplex PCR, and the TCRdb table lists in-frame clones only, not all of them. Here the sample spans a few hundred thousand clones, about 93% being singletons. Input material: PBMCs. All receptors derive from a man aged 40-49 years with head and neck cancer.

This clone was observed a single time. The rearrangement joins TRBV5-1 to TRBJ2-5, with D possibly TRBD2 on 6 matching bases. This CDR3 spans 14 amino acids. The V end was cut by 4 bases, the J end by 4 bases, with 14 bases between. Germline-derived CDR1 and CDR2 are SGHRS and YFSETQ. CDR3 DNA: TGCGCCAGCAGCCCCTTCGGGGGTGGAGAGACCCAGTACTTC. Its translation is CASSPFGGGETQYF. The whole variable domain, filled in from reference TRBV5-1 and TRBJ2-5, reads KAGVTQTPRYLIKTRGQQVTLSCSPISGHRSVSWYQQTPGQGLQFLFEYFSETQRNKGNFPGRFSGRQFSNSRSEMNVSTLELGDSALYLCASSPFGGGETQYFGPGTRLLVL.

The gene calls are TRBV11-3 and TRBJ2-1, with D perhaps TRBD1 or TRBD2 (7 bases each). Germline CDR1 and CDR2: SGHNT and YENEEA. Trimming removed 5 bases at V and 6 bases at J, with 14 bases between. CDR3 length equals 14 residues. The CDR3 DNA is TGTGCCAGCAGCCTACAGGGGAGGGCCAATGAGCAGTTCTTC. Its protein is CASSLQGRANEQFF.

The chain recombines TRBV4-3 with TRBJ2-5; possible D gene TRBD1, 5 bases. Germline lookup yields CDR1 LGHNA and CDR2 YSLEER. The CDR3 is 14 amino acids. V lost 0 bases and J lost 4, with 9 bases in between. CDR3 bases: TGCGCCAGCAGCCAAGAATCCAGGGTAGAGACCCAGTACTTC. It is translated as CASSQESRVETQYF.

The chain joins TRBV5-1 to TRBJ1-1; D remains ambiguous. CDR1 and CDR2 (germline): SGHRS, YFSETQ. Trimming pared 0 bases from V and 1 base from J, leaving 7 bases between. CDR3 length: 14 residues. The CDR3 DNA follows: TGCGCCAGCAGCTTGGTGGGATCGAACACTGAAGCTTTCTTT. Translating it yields CASSLVGSNTEAFF.

The chain's CDR3 is CASSVHRERQETQYF. In DNA form, the CDR3 reads TGTGCCAGCAGCGTACACAGGGAGCGTCAAGAGACCCAGTACTTC. This chain joins TRBV5-4 and TRBJ2-5; D may be TRBD1 (6 bases). The V and J ends lost 4 bases and 2 bases respectively, with 15 bases between them. The CDR3 runs 15 residues. Germline CDR1 reads SGHNT; CDR2 reads YYREEE (reference sequence).

V is TRBV28 and J is TRBJ1-1; 8 nucleotides line up with TRBD1. J gave up 0 bases and V 3 bases, and 3 bases lay outside the gene matches. CDR1 and CDR2 from the germline V gene are MDHEN and SYDVKM. The length of the CDR3 is 15 residues. The CDR3 reads CASSFGDRMNTEAFF. The DNA of the CDR3 is TGTGCCAGCAGTTTCGGGGACAGGATGAACACTGAAGCTTTCTTT.

About this clone: Other DNA sequences in the sample encode the same CDR3. The gene calls are TRBV14 and TRBJ2-7; TRBD1 aligns across 8 bases. V lost 4 bases and J lost 4; bases outside the gene matches: 6. The CDR3 consists of 14 residues. Germline CDR1 SGHDN, CDR2 FVKESK. This CDR3 reads CASSPDRGFYEQYF. CDR3 DNA sequence: TGTGCCAGCAGCCCCGACAGGGGTTTTTACGAGCAGTACTTC.

The chain is built from TRBV7-9 and TRBJ1-2; a weak D match, TRBD1 (5 bases). V shed 3 bases and J shed 4 bases, with 6 bases lying between them. Germline V gene data show CDR1 as SEHNR and CDR2 as FQNEAQ (reference sequence). The CDR3 length is 12 residues. In DNA form, the CDR3 reads TGTGCCAGCAGCTTCGACAGCTATGGCTACACCTTC. It translates to CASSFDSYGYTF.

V usage is TRBV11-2 and J usage is TRBJ1-4; unclear D gene. The CDR3 runs to 17 residues. From germline, CDR1 is SGHAT and CDR2 FQNNGV. The V end lost 6 bases, the J end lost 5 bases, and 22 bases lay between the germline ends. CDR3: CASSLGSGPGLNEKLFF. The CDR3 DNA is TGTGCCAGCAGTCTTGGGTCCGGTCCAGGACTAAATGAAAAACTGTTTTTT.

This chain uses TRBV18 with TRBJ1-1; D remains unclear. The germline CDR1 and CDR2 sequences are KGHSH and LQKENI. Trimming removed 1 base from V and 3 bases from J, with 15 bases in between. The CDR3 spans 16 residues. CDR3 DNA sequence: TGTGCCAGCTCACCACGGGCAGGTGAGGCGGACACTGAAGCTTTCTTT. Translation gives CASSPRAGEADTEAFF.

The chain links TRBV28 to TRBJ2-7; 8 nucleotides match TRBD1. The CDR3 loop spans 12 amino acids. Germline-derived CDR1 and CDR2 are MDHEN and SYDVKM. The V and J ends lost 8 bases and 3 bases, in that order; junction bases with no gene match: 3. The CDR3 coding sequence is TGTGCCAGCGCGGACAGGGACTACGAGCAGTACTTC. Translating it yields CASADRDYEQYF.

This clone was recorded only once. V gene TRBV19 combines with J gene TRBJ1-4, with a possible D match to TRBD1 (6 bases). The CDR3 covers 15 residues. Germline values: CDR1 LNHDA, CDR2 SQIVND (reference sequence). V was shortened by 3 bases and J by 5 bases, with 13 bases between the two germline ends. CDR3 in DNA: TGTGCCAGTAGTATGGGGGCAGCGAGAAATGAAAAACTGTTTTTT. It encodes CASSMGAARNEKLFF.

CDR3: CASSNSGGETQYF. CDR3 DNA: TGTGCCAGTAGTAACTCAGGTGGCGAGACCCAGTACTTC. The rearrangement joins TRBV19 to TRBJ2-5; D is undetermined. With 4 bases removed from V and 5 bases from J, the gap between germline ends came to 11 bases. The germline gives CDR1 LNHDA, CDR2 SQIVND (reference sequence). This CDR3 is built from 13 residues.

The DNA for the CDR3 is TGTGCCAGCGGTAGCGGAGATTACAATGAGCAGTTCTTC. As protein: CASGSGDYNEQFF. This rearrangement joins TRBV6-4 to TRBJ2-1; a possible D gene is TRBD2 (6 bases). This CDR3 comprises 13 residues. Germline V gene data show CDR1 as MRHNA and CDR2 as SNTAGT. The V end lost 8 bases, the J end lost 4 bases, and 12 bases lay between the germline ends.

CDR3 DNA sequence: TGTGCCAGCAGCCGCCGCCACGGGGGCACGGAAGATACGCAGTATTTT. It translates to CASSRRHGGTEDTQYF. This sequence joins TRBV4-2 and TRBJ2-3; D might be TRBD1 or TRBD2, each matching 6 bases. Trimming left V 4 bases short and J 5 bases short, with 19 bases between. CDR3 length equals 16 residues. Germline CDR1 is LGHNA and CDR2 is YNFKEQ.